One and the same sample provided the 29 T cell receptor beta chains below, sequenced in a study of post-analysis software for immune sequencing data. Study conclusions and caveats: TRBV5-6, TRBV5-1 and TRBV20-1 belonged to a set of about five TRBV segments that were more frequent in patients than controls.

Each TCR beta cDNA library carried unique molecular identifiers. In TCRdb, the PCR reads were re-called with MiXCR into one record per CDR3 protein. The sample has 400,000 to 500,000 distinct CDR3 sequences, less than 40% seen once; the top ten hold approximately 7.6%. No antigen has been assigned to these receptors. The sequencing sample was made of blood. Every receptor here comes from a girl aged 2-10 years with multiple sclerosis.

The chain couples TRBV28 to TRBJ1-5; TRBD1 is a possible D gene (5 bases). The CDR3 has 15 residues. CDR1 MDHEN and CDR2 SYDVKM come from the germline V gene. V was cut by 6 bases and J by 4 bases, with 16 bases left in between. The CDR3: CASRDGQGSNQPQHF. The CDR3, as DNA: TGTGCCAGCAGAGATGGCCAGGGCTCTAATCAGCCCCAGCATTTT.

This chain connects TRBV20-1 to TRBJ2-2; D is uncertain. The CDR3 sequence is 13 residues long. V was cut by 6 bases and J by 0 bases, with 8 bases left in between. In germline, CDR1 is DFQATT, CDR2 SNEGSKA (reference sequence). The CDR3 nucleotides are TGCAGTGCCAAGATGGCGAACACCGGGGAGCTGTTTTTT. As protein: CSAKMANTGELFF.

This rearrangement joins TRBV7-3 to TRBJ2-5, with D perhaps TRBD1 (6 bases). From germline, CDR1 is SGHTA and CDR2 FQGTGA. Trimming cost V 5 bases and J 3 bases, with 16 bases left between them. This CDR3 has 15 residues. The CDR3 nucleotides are TGTGCCAGCAGCATCACCGGGACATCAGAAGAGACCCAGTACTTC. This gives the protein CASSITGTSEETQYF.

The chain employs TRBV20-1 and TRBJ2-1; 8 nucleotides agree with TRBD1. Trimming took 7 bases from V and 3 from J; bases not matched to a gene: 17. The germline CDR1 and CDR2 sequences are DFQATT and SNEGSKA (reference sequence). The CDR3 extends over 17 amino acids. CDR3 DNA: TGCAGTGTCACCGGGCGACGGGAACAGGGGGTCTACAATGAGCAGTTCTTC. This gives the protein CSVTGRREQGVYNEQFF.

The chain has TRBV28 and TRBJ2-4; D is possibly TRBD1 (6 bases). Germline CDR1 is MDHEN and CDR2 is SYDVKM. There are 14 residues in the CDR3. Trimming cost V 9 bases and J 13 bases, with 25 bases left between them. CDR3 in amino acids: CASLPGQRIGEQYF. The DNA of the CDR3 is TGTGCCAGTCTTCCGGGACAAAGAATTGGAGAGCAGTACTTC.

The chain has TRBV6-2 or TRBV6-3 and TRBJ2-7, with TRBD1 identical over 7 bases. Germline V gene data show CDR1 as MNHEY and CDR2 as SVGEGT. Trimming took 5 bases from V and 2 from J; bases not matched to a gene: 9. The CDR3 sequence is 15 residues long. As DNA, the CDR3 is TGTGCCAGCAGTGTGGGGACAGATGGCACCTACGAGCAGTACTTC. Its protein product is CASSVGTDGTYEQYF.

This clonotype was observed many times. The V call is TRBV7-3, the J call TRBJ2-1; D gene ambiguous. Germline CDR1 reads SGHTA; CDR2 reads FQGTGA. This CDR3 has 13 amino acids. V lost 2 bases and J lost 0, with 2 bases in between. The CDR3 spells CASSLVSYNEQFF. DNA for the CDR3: TGTGCCAGCAGCTTAGTCTCCTACAATGAGCAGTTCTTC.

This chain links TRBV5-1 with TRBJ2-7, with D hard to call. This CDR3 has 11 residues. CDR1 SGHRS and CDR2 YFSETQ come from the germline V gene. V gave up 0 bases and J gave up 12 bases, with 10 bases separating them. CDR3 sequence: CASSLVETRYF. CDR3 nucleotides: TGCGCCAGCAGCTTGGTAGAGACCCGGTACTTC.

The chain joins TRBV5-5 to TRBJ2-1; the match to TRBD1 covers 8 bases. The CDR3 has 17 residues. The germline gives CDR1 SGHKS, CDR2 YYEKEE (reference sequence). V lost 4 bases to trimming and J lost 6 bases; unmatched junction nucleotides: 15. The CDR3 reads CASSPLGRTGPRNEQFF. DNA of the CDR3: TGTGCCAGCAGCCCCCTTGGGAGGACAGGGCCACGCAATGAGCAGTTCTTC. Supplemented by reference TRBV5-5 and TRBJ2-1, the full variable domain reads DAGVTQSPTHLIKTRGQQVTLRCSPISGHKSVSWYQQVLGQGPQFIFQYYEKEERGRGNFPDRFSARQFPNYSSELNVNALLLGDSALYLCASSPLGRTGPRNEQFFGPGTRLTVL.

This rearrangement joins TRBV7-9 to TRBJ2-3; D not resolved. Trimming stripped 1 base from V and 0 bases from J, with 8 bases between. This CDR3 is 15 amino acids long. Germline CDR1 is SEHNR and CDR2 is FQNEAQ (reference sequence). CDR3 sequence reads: CASSLVQASTDTQYF. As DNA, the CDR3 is TGTGCCAGCAGCTTAGTCCAGGCGAGCACAGATACGCAGTATTTT.

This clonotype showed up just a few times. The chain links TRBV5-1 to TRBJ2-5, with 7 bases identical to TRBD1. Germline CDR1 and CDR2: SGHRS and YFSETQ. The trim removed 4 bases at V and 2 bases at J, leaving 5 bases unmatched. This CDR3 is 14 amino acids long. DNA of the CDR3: TGCGCCAGCAGCCCTGGCAGGGGGCAAGAGACCCAGTACTTC. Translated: CASSPGRGQETQYF. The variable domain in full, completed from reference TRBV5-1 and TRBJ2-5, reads KAGVTQTPRYLIKTRGQQVTLSCSPISGHRSVSWYQQTPGQGLQFLFEYFSETQRNKGNFPGRFSGRQFSNSRSEMNVSTLELGDSALYLCASSPGRGQETQYFGPGTRLLVL.

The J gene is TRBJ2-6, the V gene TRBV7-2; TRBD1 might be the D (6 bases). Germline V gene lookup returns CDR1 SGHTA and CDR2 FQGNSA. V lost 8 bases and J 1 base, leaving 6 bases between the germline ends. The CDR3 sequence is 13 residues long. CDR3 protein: CASDRSGANVLTF. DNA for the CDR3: TGTGCCAGCGACAGGTCTGGGGCCAACGTCCTGACTTTC.

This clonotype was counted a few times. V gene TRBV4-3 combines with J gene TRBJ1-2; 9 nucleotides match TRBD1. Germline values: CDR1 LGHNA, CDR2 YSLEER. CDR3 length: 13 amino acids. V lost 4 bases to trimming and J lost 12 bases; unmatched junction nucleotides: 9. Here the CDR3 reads CASSPGTGSANTF. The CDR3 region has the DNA TGCGCCAGCAGCCCCGGGACAGGGAGCGCCAACACCTTC.

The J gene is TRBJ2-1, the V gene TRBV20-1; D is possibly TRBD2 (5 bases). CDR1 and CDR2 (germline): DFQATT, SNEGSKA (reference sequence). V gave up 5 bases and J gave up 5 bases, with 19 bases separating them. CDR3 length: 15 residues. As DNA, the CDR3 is TGCAGTGCTCTTACCCCTCACGGGAAGGACAATGAGCAGTTCTTC. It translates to CSALTPHGKDNEQFF.

Here the CDR3 DNA reads TGCGCCAGCAGCACACGGACAGGGGTTTTGGGGAACACTGAAGCTTTCTTT. Encoded protein: CASSTRTGVLGNTEAFF. This rearrangement joins TRBV4-1 to TRBJ1-1, with 9 bases identical to TRBD1. The CDR3 consists of 17 residues. The germline V gene encodes CDR1 MGHRA and CDR2 YSYEKL. The trim removed 5 bases at V and 1 base at J, leaving 11 bases unmatched.

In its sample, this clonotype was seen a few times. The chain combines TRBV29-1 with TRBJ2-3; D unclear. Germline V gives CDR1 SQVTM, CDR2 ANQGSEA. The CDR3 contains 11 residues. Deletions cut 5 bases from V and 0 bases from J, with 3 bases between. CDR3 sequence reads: CSVLSTDTQYF. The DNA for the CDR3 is TGCAGCGTTTTGAGCACAGATACGCAGTATTTT.

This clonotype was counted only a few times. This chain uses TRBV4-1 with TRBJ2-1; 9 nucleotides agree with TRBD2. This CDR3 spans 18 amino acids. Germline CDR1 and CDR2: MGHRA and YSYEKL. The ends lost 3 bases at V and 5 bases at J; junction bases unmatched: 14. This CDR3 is CASSHGRQRGVLDNEQFF. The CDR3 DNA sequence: TGCGCCAGCAGCCATGGTCGGCAGCGGGGGGTCCTAGACAATGAGCAGTTCTTC.

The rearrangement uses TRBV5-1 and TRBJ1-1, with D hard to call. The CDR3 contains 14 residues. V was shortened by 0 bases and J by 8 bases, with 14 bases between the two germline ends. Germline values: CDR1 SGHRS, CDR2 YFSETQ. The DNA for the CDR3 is TGCGCCAGCAGCTTGGCCCACGCGGCCAGAGAAGCTTTCTTT. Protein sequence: CASSLAHAAREAFF.

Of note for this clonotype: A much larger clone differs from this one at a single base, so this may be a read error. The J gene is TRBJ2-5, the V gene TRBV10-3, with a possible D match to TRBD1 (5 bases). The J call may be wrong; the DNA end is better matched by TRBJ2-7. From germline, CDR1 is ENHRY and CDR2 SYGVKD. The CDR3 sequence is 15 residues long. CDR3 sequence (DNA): TGTGTCATCAGCCCCTCGAACCAGGGATACGACGAGCAGTACTTC. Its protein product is CVISPSNQGYDEQYF.

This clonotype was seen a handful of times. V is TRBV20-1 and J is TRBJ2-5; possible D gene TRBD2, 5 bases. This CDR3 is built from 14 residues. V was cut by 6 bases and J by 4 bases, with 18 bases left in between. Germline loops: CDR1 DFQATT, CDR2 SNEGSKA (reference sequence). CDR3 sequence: CSAIVGSVRETQYF. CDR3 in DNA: TGCAGTGCCATAGTCGGTAGCGTGAGAGAGACCCAGTACTTC.

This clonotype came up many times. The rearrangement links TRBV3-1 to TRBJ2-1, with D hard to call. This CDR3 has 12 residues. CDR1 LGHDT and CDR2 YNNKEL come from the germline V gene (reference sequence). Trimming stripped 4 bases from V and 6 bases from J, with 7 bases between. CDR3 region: CASSLTANEQFF. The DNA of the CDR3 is TGTGCCAGCAGCCTCACAGCCAATGAGCAGTTCTTC.

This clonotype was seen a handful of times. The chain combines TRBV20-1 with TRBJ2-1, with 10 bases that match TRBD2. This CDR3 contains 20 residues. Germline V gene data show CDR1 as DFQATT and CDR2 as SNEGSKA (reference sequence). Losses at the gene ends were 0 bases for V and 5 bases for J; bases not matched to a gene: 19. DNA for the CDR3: TGCAGTGCTAGAGATCTCCTAGCGGGAGTTGACATTGTCTTGGACAATGAGCAGTTCTTC. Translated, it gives CSARDLLAGVDIVLDNEQFF.

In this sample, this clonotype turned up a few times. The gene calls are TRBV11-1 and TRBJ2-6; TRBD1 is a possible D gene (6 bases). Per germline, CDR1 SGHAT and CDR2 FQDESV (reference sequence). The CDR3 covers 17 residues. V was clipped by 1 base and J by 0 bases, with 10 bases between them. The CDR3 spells CASSLVQGDSGANVLTF. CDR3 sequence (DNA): TGTGCCAGCAGCTTAGTACAGGGAGACTCTGGGGCCAACGTCCTGACTTTC.

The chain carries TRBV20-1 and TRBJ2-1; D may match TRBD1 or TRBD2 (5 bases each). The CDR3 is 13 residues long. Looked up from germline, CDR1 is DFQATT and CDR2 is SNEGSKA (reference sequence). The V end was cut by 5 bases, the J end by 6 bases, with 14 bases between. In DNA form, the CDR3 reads TGCAGTGCTCTCGGGACGAGCTTCAATGAGCAGTTCTTC. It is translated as CSALGTSFNEQFF.

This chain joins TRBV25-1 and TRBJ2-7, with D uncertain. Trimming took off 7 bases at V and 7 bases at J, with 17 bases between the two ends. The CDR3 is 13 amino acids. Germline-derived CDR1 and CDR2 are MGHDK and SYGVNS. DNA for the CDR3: TGTGCCAGCAATAACCAACGTCACAATGAGCAGTACTTC. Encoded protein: CASNNQRHNEQYF.

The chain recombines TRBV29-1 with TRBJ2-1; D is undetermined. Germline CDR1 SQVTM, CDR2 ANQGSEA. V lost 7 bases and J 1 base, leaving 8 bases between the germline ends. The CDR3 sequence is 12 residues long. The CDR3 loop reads CSAWSSYNEQFF. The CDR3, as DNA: TGCAGCGCCTGGAGTTCCTACAATGAGCAGTTCTTC.

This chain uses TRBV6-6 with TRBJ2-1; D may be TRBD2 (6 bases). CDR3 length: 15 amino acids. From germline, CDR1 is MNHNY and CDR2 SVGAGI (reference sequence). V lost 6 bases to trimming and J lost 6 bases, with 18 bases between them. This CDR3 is CASSSWRDESNEQFF. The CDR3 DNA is TGTGCCAGCAGCTCCTGGAGGGACGAGTCCAATGAGCAGTTCTTC.

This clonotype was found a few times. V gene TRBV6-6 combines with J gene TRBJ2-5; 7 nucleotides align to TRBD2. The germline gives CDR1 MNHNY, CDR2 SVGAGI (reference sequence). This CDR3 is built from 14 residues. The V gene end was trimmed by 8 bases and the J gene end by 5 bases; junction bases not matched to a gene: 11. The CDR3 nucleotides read TGTGCCAGCGGGTGGGCGGGAGACCGGGAGACCCAGTACTTC. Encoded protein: CASGWAGDRETQYF.

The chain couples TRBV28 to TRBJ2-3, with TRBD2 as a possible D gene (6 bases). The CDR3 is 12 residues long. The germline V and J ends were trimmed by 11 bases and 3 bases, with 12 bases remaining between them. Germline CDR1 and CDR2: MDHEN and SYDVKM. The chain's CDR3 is CAAKGRTDTQYF. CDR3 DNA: TGTGCCGCCAAGGGGAGGACAGATACGCAGTATTTT.